These 14 T cell receptor beta chains originate from one sample sequenced in a study of blood T cell repertoires in COVID-19. The protocol was immunoSEQ multiplex PCR, while the TCRdb copy is restricted to in-frame clones and leaves out a portion. The profile covers roughly 150,000 clones, with about 86% appearing a single time and about 19% taken by the ten largest. The specimen sequenced was peripheral blood. These TCRs come from a woman older than 75 with acute or convalescent COVID-19.

The V call is TRBV27, the J call TRBJ1-6; the D is unclear. V was shortened by 3 bases and J by 1 base, with 7 bases between the two germline ends. CDR3 length: 15 amino acids. Germline V gives CDR1 MNHEY, CDR2 SMNVEV (reference sequence). The CDR3: CASSFLESYNSPLHF. The CDR3 nucleotides are TGTGCCAGCAGTTTTCTGGAGTCCTATAATTCACCCCTCCACTTT.

This clone appeared a single time. The gene calls are TRBV5-1 and TRBJ1-4, with 7 positions matching TRBD1. Trimming at V came to 2 bases and at J to 5 bases, leaving 9 bases not matched to a gene. This CDR3 contains 16 residues. Germline V lookup: CDR1 SGHRS, CDR2 YFSETQ. CDR3 DNA: TGCGCCAGCAGCTTAGTCTCAGGGGGACCGAATGAAAAACTGTTTTTT. Residues: CASSLVSGGPNEKLFF. Combining the CDR3 with reference TRBV5-1 and TRBJ1-4 gives the whole variable domain KAGVTQTPRYLIKTRGQQVTLSCSPISGHRSVSWYQQTPGQGLQFLFEYFSETQRNKGNFPGRFSGRQFSNSRSEMNVSTLELGDSALYLCASSLVSGGPNEKLFFGSGTQLSVL.

V and J are TRBV19 and TRBJ1-4; D is possibly TRBD1 (5 bases). With 3 bases removed from V and 8 bases from J, the gap between germline ends came to 19 bases. Per the germline V gene, CDR1 is LNHDA and CDR2 is SQIVND (reference sequence). The length of the CDR3 is 16 residues. The CDR3 sequence: CASSISGAGHYEKLFF. CDR3 coding DNA: TGTGCCAGTAGTATTTCTGGGGCAGGGCATTACGAAAAACTGTTTTTT.

This rearrangement joins TRBV19 to TRBJ2-7; TRBD1 might be the D (6 bases). V dropped 1 base and J dropped 6 bases, with 13 bases sitting between them. Germline-derived CDR1 and CDR2 are LNHDA and SQIVND (reference sequence). The CDR3 totals 14 residues. The DNA of the CDR3 is TGTGCCAGTAGTATAGCAGGCAGGGGAAGCGAGCAGTACTTC. Protein product: CASSIAGRGSEQYF. The full variable domain, completed using reference TRBV19 and TRBJ2-7, is DGGITQSPKYLFRKEGQNVTLSCEQNLNHDAMYWYRQDPGQGLRLIYYSQIVNDFQKGDIAEGYSVSREKKESFPLTVTSAQKNPTAFYLCASSIAGRGSEQYFGPGTRLTVT.

V gene TRBV4-1 combines with J gene TRBJ2-3, with D possibly being TRBD2 (6 bases). CDR1 is MGHRA, CDR2 YSYEKL, per germline. V lost 4 bases to trimming and J lost 2 bases, with 10 bases between them. The CDR3 sequence is 14 residues long. The CDR3 DNA is TGCGCCAGCAGCCTAACTAGCTTCACAGATACGCAGTATTTT. Its protein is CASSLTSFTDTQYF.

The chain has TRBV4-3 and TRBJ2-7; 8 nucleotides align to TRBD1. The germline V gene encodes CDR1 LGHNA and CDR2 YSLEER. The CDR3 covers 14 residues. Trimming took 1 base from V and 5 from J; bases not matched to a gene: 4. The CDR3 is CASSQVVDRDEQYF. The CDR3 DNA reads as TGCGCCAGCAGCCAAGTTGTGGACAGGGACGAGCAGTACTTC.

The chain uses TRBV19 and TRBJ1-5, with TRBD1 matching over 7 bases. Trimming cost V 6 bases and J 1 base; bases outside gene matches: 0. Germline-derived CDR1 and CDR2 are LNHDA and SQIVND (reference sequence). CDR3 length: 13 residues. CDR3 loop: CASSRGSNQPQHF. The CDR3 nucleotides are TGTGCCAGTAGCAGGGGGAGCAATCAGCCCCAGCATTTT.

V and J are TRBV11-2 and TRBJ2-5; D is undetermined. The CDR3 sequence is 14 residues long. Germline CDR1 and CDR2: SGHAT and FQNNGV. V lost 0 bases and J 7 bases, leaving 12 bases between the germline ends. The CDR3 is CASSLDGAQMTQYF. The CDR3 region has the DNA TGTGCCAGCAGCTTAGACGGAGCCCAGATGACCCAGTACTTC.

The chain couples TRBV18 to TRBJ1-2; TRBD1 matches at 8 bases. CDR1 and CDR2 (germline): KGHSH, LQKENI. The junction had 8 bases not matched to a gene; V was cut back by 6 bases and J by 2 bases. This CDR3 has 15 residues. CDR3 DNA sequence: TGTGCCAGCTCTCCCCAGGGGGCGCGAAACTATGGCTACACCTTC. Protein: CASSPQGARNYGYTF.

This clone was observed at least ten times. V usage is TRBV28 and J usage is TRBJ2-3; maybe TRBD2 (5 bases). The ends were cut back, 9 bases at V and 3 bases at J, with 25 bases in the middle. The CDR3 covers 17 residues. CDR1 MDHEN and CDR2 SYDVKM come from the germline V gene. CDR3 nucleotides: TGTGCCAGGACGCAGCGGCCAAATAAGGGAGAAACAGATACGCAGTATTTT. Residues: CARTQRPNKGETDTQYF.

This chain links TRBV9 with TRBJ1-4, with TRBD1 matching 9 bases. Unmatched junction bases numbered 5, after V lost 5 bases and J lost 0 bases. Per germline, CDR1 SGDLS and CDR2 YYNGEE. The CDR3 spans 16 residues. CDR3 in DNA: TGTGCCAGCAGGAAGGGACAGGGCACAACTAATGAAAAACTGTTTTTT. As protein: CASRKGQGTTNEKLFF.

The rearrangement links TRBV5-6 to TRBJ1-4; D uncertain. This CDR3 region has 15 residues. Per germline, CDR1 SGHDT and CDR2 YYEEEE. V shed 4 bases and J shed 2 bases, with 12 bases lying between them. Here the CDR3 reads CASSIYGETNEKLFF. In DNA, the CDR3 is TGTGCCAGCAGCATATACGGGGAGACTAATGAAAAACTGTTTTTT.

The CDR3 is CASSFNLYWDRDRIANVYGYTF. The CDR3 bases are TGTGCCAGTAGTTTCAATCTATATTGGGACCGGGACAGGATTGCCAACGTCTATGGCTACACCTTC. This chain connects TRBV19 to TRBJ1-2; TRBD1 agrees at 8 bases. V was pared by 5 bases and J by 4 bases, with 30 bases of the junction left unmatched. Germline V CDR1 and CDR2: LNHDA, SQIVND (reference sequence). The CDR3 is made up of 22 amino acids. Complete variable domain (other parts from reference TRBV19 and TRBJ1-2): DGGITQSPKYLFRKEGQNVTLSCEQNLNHDAMYWYRQDPGQGLRLIYYSQIVNDFQKGDIAEGYSVSREKKESFPLTVTSAQKNPTAFYLCASSFNLYWDRDRIANVYGYTFGSGTRLTVV.

This chain uses TRBV9 with TRBJ2-3, with TRBD1 as a possible D gene (6 bases). Germline V lookup: CDR1 SGDLS, CDR2 YYNGEE. The CDR3 spans 15 residues. Trimming removed 4 bases from V and 0 bases from J, with 12 bases in between. Here the CDR3 reads CASSFDQGSTDTQYF. As DNA, the CDR3 is TGTGCCAGCAGCTTTGACCAGGGGAGCACAGATACGCAGTATTTT.